These T cell receptor beta chains were read from a single sample in a study of T cell repertoires in ileal Crohn's disease. TCRdb's table, derived via immunoSEQ multiplex PCR, lists solely in-frame clones and lacks some. The data hold fewer than 20,000 clones, with 60% observed a single time. Sequencing was performed on ileal tissue. The receptors come from an adult with Crohn's disease. CDR3s include the opening cysteine and the closing phenylalanine or tryptophan. D genes are given only for firm matches. The listing skips clone size in some rows; elsewhere it reads once, few, many or a size class.

clone size: NA
V gene: TRBV10-2
J gene: TRBJ2-1
D gene: NA
CDR3 protein: CASSMSAGEQFF
CDR3 DNA: TGCGCCAGCAGTATGTCGGCAGGGGAGCAGTTCTTC

clone size: few
V gene: TRBV27
J gene: TRBJ2-7
D gene: TRBD1
CDR3 protein: CASSRQGSYEQYF
CDR3 DNA: TGTGCCAGCAGTAGACAGGGGTCCTACGAGCAGTACTTC

clone size: NA
V gene: TRBV4-1
J gene: TRBJ2-5
D gene: NA
CDR3 protein: CASSHSGTLQETQYF
CDR3 DNA: TGCGCCAGCAGCCATTCCGGGACACTCCAAGAGACCCAGTACTTC

clone size: NA
V gene: TRBV27
J gene: TRBJ2-2
D gene: TRBD2
CDR3 protein: CASSSTTSGMYGTGELFF
CDR3 DNA: TGTGCCAGCAGTTCTACGACTAGCGGGATGTATGGCACCGGGGAGCTGTTTTTT

clone size: NA
V gene: TRBV6-1
J gene: TRBJ1-2
D gene: TRBD1
CDR3 protein: CASSEGDSYGYTF
CDR3 DNA: TGTGCCAGCAGTGAAGGGGACAGCTATGGCTACACCTTC

clone size: NA
V gene: TRBV4-1
J gene: TRBJ1-6
D gene: NA
CDR3 protein: CAMSGNSPLHF
CDR3 DNA: TGCGCCATGTCAGGGAATTCACCCCTCCACTTT

clone size: NA
V gene: TRBV10-3
J gene: TRBJ2-2
D gene: NA
CDR3 protein: CAILTGELFF
CDR3 DNA: TGTGCCATACTTACCGGGGAGCTGTTTTTT

clone size: NA
V gene: TRBV18
J gene: TRBJ2-2
D gene: NA
CDR3 protein: CASSPQRSGELFF
CDR3 DNA: TGTGCCAGCTCACCACAAAGGAGCGGTGAGCTGTTTTTT

clone size: NA
V gene: TRBV6-5
J gene: TRBJ1-1
D gene: NA
CDR3 protein: CASSLGGDTEAFF
CDR3 DNA: TGTGCCAGCAGCCTGGGGGGGGACACTGAAGCTTTCTTT

clone size: few
V gene: TRBV2
J gene: TRBJ1-1
D gene: NA
CDR3 protein: CASRRDLNTEAFF
CDR3 DNA: TGTGCCAGCAGGAGGGACTTGAACACTGAAGCTTTCTTT

clone size: NA
V gene: TRBV6-5
J gene: TRBJ2-7
D gene: TRBD1
CDR3 protein: CASSLWTGSDEQYF
CDR3 DNA: TGTGCCAGCAGTTTATGGACAGGGTCAGACGAGCAGTACTTC

clone size: few
V gene: TRBV28
J gene: TRBJ2-3
D gene: NA
CDR3 protein: CASSPTTGRADTQYF
CDR3 DNA: TGTGCCAGCAGTCCTACAACCGGGAGAGCAGATACGCAGTATTTT

clone size: few
V gene: TRBV28
J gene: TRBJ2-7
D gene: NA
CDR3 protein: CASTSLGGLYEQYF
CDR3 DNA: TGTGCCAGCACCTCCTTGGGGGGGCTCTACGAGCAGTACTTC

clone size: few
V gene: TRBV19
J gene: TRBJ1-5
D gene: TRBD1
CDR3 protein: CASRIGTENQPQHF
CDR3 DNA: TGTGCCAGTAGAATCGGGACAGAGAATCAGCCCCAGCATTTT

clone size: NA
V gene: TRBV18
J gene: TRBJ1-3
D gene: TRBD1
CDR3 protein: CASSPDRGMNTIYF
CDR3 DNA: TGTGCCAGCTCCCCAGACAGGGGTATGAACACCATATATTTT

clone size: NA
V gene: TRBV4-2
J gene: TRBJ1-5
D gene: NA
CDR3 protein: CASSQDWGRGSNQPQHF
CDR3 DNA: TGTGCCAGCAGCCAAGATTGGGGTAGGGGTAGCAATCAGCCCCAGCATTTT

clone size: NA
V gene: TRBV2
J gene: TRBJ1-1
D gene: TRBD1
CDR3 protein: CASSGPGGGNTEAFF
CDR3 DNA: TGTGCCAGCAGTGGCCCAGGGGGAGGAAACACTGAAGCTTTCTTT

clone size: NA
V gene: TRBV29-1
J gene: TRBJ2-7
D gene: NA
CDR3 protein: CSAKVQGYEQYF
CDR3 DNA: TGCAGCGCGAAGGTCCAGGGCTACGAGCAGTACTTC

clone size: medium-sized
V gene: TRBV7-2
J gene: TRBJ2-3
D gene: TRBD1
CDR3 protein: CASSRGQGTDTQYF
CDR3 DNA: TGTGCCAGCAGCCGAGGACAGGGAACAGATACGCAGTATTTT

clone size: NA
V gene: TRBV5-1
J gene: TRBJ2-1
D gene: TRBD2
CDR3 protein: CASSSEPGLAGNEQFF
CDR3 DNA: TGCGCCAGCAGCTCAGAACCGGGACTAGCGGGCAATGAGCAGTTCTTC

clone size: NA
V gene: TRBV6-6
J gene: TRBJ2-1
D gene: NA
CDR3 protein: CASITGHNEQFF
CDR3 DNA: TGTGCCAGCATCACAGGGCACAATGAGCAGTTCTTC

clone size: medium-sized
V gene: TRBV19
J gene: TRBJ2-7
D gene: TRBD2
CDR3 protein: CASSKALAGAYEQYF
CDR3 DNA: TGTGCCAGTAGTAAAGCGCTAGCGGGAGCCTACGAGCAGTACTTC

clone size: NA
V gene: TRBV7-9
J gene: TRBJ2-2
D gene: TRBD1
CDR3 protein: CASSSATGRQGSVGELFF
CDR3 DNA: TGTGCCAGCAGCTCCGCGACCGGAAGACAGGGGAGCGTCGGGGAGCTGTTTTTT

clone size: NA
V gene: TRBV11-3
J gene: TRBJ1-2
D gene: TRBD1
CDR3 protein: CASSYRDREPYGYTF
CDR3 DNA: TGTGCCAGCAGCTACCGGGACAGGGAACCCTATGGCTACACCTTC

clone size: few
V gene: TRBV30
J gene: TRBJ1-1
D gene: NA
CDR3 protein: CAWSADRIATEAFF
CDR3 DNA: TGTGCCTGGAGCGCGGACAGAATCGCCACTGAAGCTTTCTTT

clone size: NA
V gene: TRBV7-2
J gene: TRBJ2-7
D gene: TRBD2
CDR3 protein: CASSLETSGSHEQYF
CDR3 DNA: TGTGCCAGCAGCTTAGAGACTAGCGGGAGCCACGAGCAGTACTTC

clone size: NA
V gene: TRBV18
J gene: TRBJ2-1
D gene: NA
CDR3 protein: CASSPPLDGESEQFF
CDR3 DNA: TGTGCCAGCTCACCCCCTCTAGACGGAGAGAGCGAGCAGTTCTTC

clone size: few
V gene: TRBV12-1
J gene: TRBJ1-2
D gene: NA
CDR3 protein: CASSFPTGGSSNYGYTF
CDR3 DNA: TGTGCCAGCAGCTTTCCGACAGGGGGCTCCTCTAACTATGGCTACACCTTC

clone size: NA
V gene: TRBV7-7
J gene: TRBJ2-7
D gene: NA
CDR3 protein: CASSLVSRDKKTSPYEQYF
CDR3 DNA: TGTGCTAGCAGCTTAGTTAGTCGGGACAAAAAAACAAGTCCATACGAGCAGTACTTC

clone size: NA
V gene: TRBV29-1
J gene: TRBJ2-1
D gene: TRBD2
CDR3 protein: CSVRRVAGVYNEQFF
CDR3 DNA: TGCAGCGTTCGAAGGGTAGCGGGAGTCTACAATGAGCAGTTCTTC

clone size: few
V gene: TRBV4-1
J gene: TRBJ1-3
D gene: NA
CDR3 protein: CASSQGERAGIRNTIYF
CDR3 DNA: TGCGCCAGCAGCCAAGGGGAACGCGCGGGGATCCGGAACACCATATATTTT

clone size: NA
V gene: TRBV27
J gene: TRBJ1-4
D gene: TRBD1
CDR3 protein: CASSSWTGGKLFF
CDR3 DNA: TGTGCCAGCAGTTCCTGGACAGGGGGAAAACTGTTTTTT

clone size: NA
V gene: TRBV18
J gene: TRBJ2-1
D gene: NA
CDR3 protein: CASSPRDEQFF
CDR3 DNA: TGTGCCAGCTCCCCCCGGGATGAGCAGTTCTTC

clone size: NA
V gene: TRBV30
J gene: TRBJ1-2
D gene: NA
CDR3 protein: CAWSVHAGAYGYTF
CDR3 DNA: TGTGCCTGGAGTGTACATGCAGGGGCCTATGGCTACACCTTC

clone size: once
V gene: TRBV6-6
J gene: TRBJ2-7
D gene: TRBD2
CDR3 protein: CASSLAGGYEQYF
CDR3 DNA: TGTGCCAGCAGTTTAGCGGGAGGGTACGAGCAGTACTTC

clone size: NA
V gene: TRBV2
J gene: TRBJ2-5
D gene: NA
CDR3 protein: CASSEAVKTQYF
CDR3 DNA: TGTGCCAGCAGTGAAGCTGTAAAGACCCAGTACTTC

clone size: NA
V gene: TRBV7-9
J gene: TRBJ1-4
D gene: TRBD1
CDR3 protein: CASSLFRGQGFNEKLFF
CDR3 DNA: TGTGCCAGCAGCTTATTTCGAGGACAGGGGTTTAATGAAAAACTGTTTTTT

clone size: NA
V gene: TRBV7-4
J gene: TRBJ1-2
D gene: NA
CDR3 protein: CASSLDWFPGDGYTF
CDR3 DNA: TGTGCCAGCAGCTTAGATTGGTTTCCGGGAGATGGCTACACCTTC

clone size: NA
V gene: TRBV10-3
J gene: TRBJ2-7
D gene: NA
CDR3 protein: CAISETSREQYF
CDR3 DNA: TGTGCCATCAGTGAGACCTCCCGGGAGCAGTACTTC

clone size: NA
V gene: TRBV5-1
J gene: TRBJ2-5
D gene: NA
CDR3 protein: CASSLEGRANQETQYF
CDR3 DNA: TGCGCCAGCAGCTTGGAAGGCAGGGCAAACCAAGAGACCCAGTACTTC

clone size: few
V gene: TRBV15
J gene: TRBJ1-2
D gene: TRBD1
CDR3 protein: CATSRSGQGGIYGYTF
CDR3 DNA: TGTGCCACCAGCAGATCCGGACAGGGGGGGATATATGGCTACACCTTC

clone size: NA
V gene: TRBV5-1
J gene: TRBJ1-1
D gene: TRBD1
CDR3 protein: CASSLVRGLGNTEAFF
CDR3 DNA: TGCGCCAGCAGCTTGGTTAGGGGGCTTGGGAACACTGAAGCTTTCTTT

clone size: NA
V gene: TRBV5-1
J gene: TRBJ2-7
D gene: NA
CDR3 protein: CASSLSGPYEQYF
CDR3 DNA: TGCGCCAGCAGCTTAAGCGGCCCCTACGAGCAGTACTTC

clone size: NA
V gene: TRBV11-2
J gene: TRBJ2-3
D gene: NA
CDR3 protein: CASSLLSGGAGVDTQYF
CDR3 DNA: TGTGCCAGCAGCCTCTTATCTGGGGGGGCCGGGGTCGATACGCAGTATTTT

clone size: NA
V gene: TRBV5-8
J gene: TRBJ1-1
D gene: NA
CDR3 protein: CASSFRLAQNTEAFF
CDR3 DNA: TGTGCCAGCAGCTTTCGGCTAGCACAGAACACTGAAGCTTTCTTT

clone size: once
V gene: TRBV30
J gene: TRBJ2-4
D gene: TRBD1
CDR3 protein: CAWSGTGVSPQYF
CDR3 DNA: TGTGCCTGGTCCGGGACAGGGGTTTCCCCACAGTACTTC

clone size: NA
V gene: TRBV6-1
J gene: TRBJ1-2
D gene: TRBD1
CDR3 protein: CASTPGTAPYGYTF
CDR3 DNA: TGTGCCAGCACCCCAGGGACAGCACCCTATGGCTACACCTTC

clone size: few
V gene: TRBV19
J gene: TRBJ2-1
D gene: NA
CDR3 protein: CASSIRGTPYNEQFF
CDR3 DNA: TGTGCCAGTAGTATCCGAGGGACTCCCTACAATGAGCAGTTCTTC

clone size: medium-sized
V gene: TRBV28
J gene: TRBJ2-7
D gene: NA
CDR3 protein: CASSIGLNYEQYF
CDR3 DNA: TGTGCCAGCAGCATTGGACTCAACTACGAGCAGTACTTC

clone size: NA
V gene: TRBV20-1
J gene: TRBJ2-1
D gene: TRBD2
CDR3 protein: CSGEGLSEQFF
CDR3 DNA: TGCAGTGGGGAGGGTCTGAGTGAGCAGTTCTTC

clone size: NA
V gene: TRBV27
J gene: TRBJ1-6
D gene: TRBD1
CDR3 protein: CASTKTGVGYNSPLHF
CDR3 DNA: TGTGCCAGCACCAAGACAGGGGTTGGCTATAATTCACCCCTCCACTTT

clone size: few
V gene: TRBV5-6
J gene: TRBJ1-5
D gene: NA
CDR3 protein: CASSFGRAPNQPQHF
CDR3 DNA: TGTGCCAGCAGCTTCGGCAGGGCTCCCAATCAGCCCCAGCATTTT

clone size: once
V gene: TRBV9
J gene: TRBJ2-3
D gene: TRBD2
CDR3 protein: CASSVTGGMDTQYF
CDR3 DNA: TGTGCCAGCAGCGTCACGGGAGGGATGGATACGCAGTATTTT

clone size: NA
V gene: TRBV29-1
J gene: TRBJ2-7
D gene: TRBD2
CDR3 protein: CSVGGLAGHTYEQYF
CDR3 DNA: TGCAGCGTTGGGGGACTAGCGGGACATACCTACGAGCAGTACTTC

clone size: NA
V gene: TRBV6-1
J gene: TRBJ2-1
D gene: TRBD2
CDR3 protein: CASSRAGLDYNEQFF
CDR3 DNA: TGTGCCAGCAGCCGCGCGGGACTAGACTACAATGAGCAGTTCTTC

clone size: NA
V gene: TRBV5-8
J gene: TRBJ2-2
D gene: NA
CDR3 protein: CASSYRTANTGELFF
CDR3 DNA: TGTGCCAGCAGCTACCGGACAGCGAACACCGGGGAGCTGTTTTTT

clone size: few
V gene: TRBV10-2
J gene: TRBJ1-1
D gene: TRBD1
CDR3 protein: CASSPTGTTEAFF
CDR3 DNA: TGCGCCAGCAGCCCGACAGGGACAACTGAAGCTTTCTTT

clone size: NA
V gene: TRBV28
J gene: TRBJ1-1
D gene: NA
CDR3 protein: CASSRTQWVPFF
CDR3 DNA: TGTGCCAGCAGCCGTACACAGTGGGTGCCTTTCTTT

clone size: NA
V gene: TRBV6-5
J gene: TRBJ2-1
D gene: NA
CDR3 protein: CASTRTIGNEQFF
CDR3 DNA: TGTGCCAGCACCAGGACAATTGGCAATGAGCAGTTCTTC

clone size: NA
V gene: TRBV11-2
J gene: TRBJ1-2
D gene: TRBD1
CDR3 protein: CASSRNQGAGYGYTF
CDR3 DNA: TGTGCCAGCAGCCGGAACCAGGGGGCTGGGTATGGCTACACCTTC